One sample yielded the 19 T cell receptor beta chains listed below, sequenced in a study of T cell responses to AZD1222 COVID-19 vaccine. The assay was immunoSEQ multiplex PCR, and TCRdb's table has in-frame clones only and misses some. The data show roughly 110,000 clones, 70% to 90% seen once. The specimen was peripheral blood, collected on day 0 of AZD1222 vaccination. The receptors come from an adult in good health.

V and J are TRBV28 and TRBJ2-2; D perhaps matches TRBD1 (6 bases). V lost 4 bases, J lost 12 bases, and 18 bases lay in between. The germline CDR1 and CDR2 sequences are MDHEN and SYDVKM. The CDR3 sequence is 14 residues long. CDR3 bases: TGTGCCAGCAGTTCCATAAAGACAGGTTTGAAGCTGTTTTTT. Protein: CASSSIKTGLKLFF.

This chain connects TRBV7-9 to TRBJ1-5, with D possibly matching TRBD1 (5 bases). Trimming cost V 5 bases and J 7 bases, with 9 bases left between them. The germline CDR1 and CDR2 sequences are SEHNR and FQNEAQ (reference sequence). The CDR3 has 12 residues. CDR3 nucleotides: TGTGCCAGCAGCATAGGGACCCAGCCCCAGCATTTT. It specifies CASSIGTQPQHF.

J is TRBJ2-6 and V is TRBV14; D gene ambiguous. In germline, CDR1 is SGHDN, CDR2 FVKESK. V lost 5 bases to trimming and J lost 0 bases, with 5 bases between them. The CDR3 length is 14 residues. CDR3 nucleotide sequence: TGTGCCAGCAGCGCCCGCTCTGGGGCCAACGTCCTGACTTTC. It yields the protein CASSARSGANVLTF.

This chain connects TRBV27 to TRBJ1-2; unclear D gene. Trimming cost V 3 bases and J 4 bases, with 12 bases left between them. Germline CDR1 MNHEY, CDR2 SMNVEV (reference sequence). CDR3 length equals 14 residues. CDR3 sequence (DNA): TGTGCCAGCAGTTTTCTAACTGGGTCCTATGGCTACACCTTC. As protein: CASSFLTGSYGYTF.

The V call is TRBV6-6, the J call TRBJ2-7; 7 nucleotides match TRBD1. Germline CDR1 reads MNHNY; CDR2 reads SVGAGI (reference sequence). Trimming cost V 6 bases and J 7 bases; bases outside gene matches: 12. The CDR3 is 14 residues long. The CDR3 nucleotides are TGTGCCAGCAGGGAAACAGGGGTATCGGGGGAGCAGTACTTC. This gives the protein CASRETGVSGEQYF.

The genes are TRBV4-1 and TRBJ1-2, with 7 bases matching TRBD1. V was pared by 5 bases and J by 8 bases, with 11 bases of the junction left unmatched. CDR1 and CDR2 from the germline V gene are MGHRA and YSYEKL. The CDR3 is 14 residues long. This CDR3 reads CASSTPYRGRGYTF. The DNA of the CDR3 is TGCGCCAGCAGCACCCCATACAGGGGTCGGGGCTACACCTTC.

The DNA of the CDR3 is TGTGCCAGCAGCCTAGGGGGGACAGCGAACACCGGGGAGCTGTTTTTT. Its protein is CASSLGGTANTGELFF. This chain links TRBV9 with TRBJ2-2; TRBD1 might be the D (7 bases). Per germline, CDR1 SGDLS and CDR2 YYNGEE. CDR3 length: 16 amino acids. Trimming cost V 4 bases and J 0 bases, with 13 bases left between them.

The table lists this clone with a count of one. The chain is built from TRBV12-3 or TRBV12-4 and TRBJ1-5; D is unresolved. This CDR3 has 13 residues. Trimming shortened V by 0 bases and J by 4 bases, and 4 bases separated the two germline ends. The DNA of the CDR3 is TGTGCCAGCAGTTTAGCGGGGAATCAGCCCCAGCATTTT. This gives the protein CASSLAGNQPQHF.

In DNA, the CDR3 is TGTGCCAGCAGTCGGTCAGCGAATCAGCCCCAGCATTTT. The encoded protein is CASSRSANQPQHF. V usage is TRBV12-3 or TRBV12-4 and J usage is TRBJ1-5; D is undetermined. The V gene lost 5 bases and the J gene lost 4 bases, with 9 bases spanning the gap. The CDR3 has 13 residues.

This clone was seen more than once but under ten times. The CDR3 DNA reads as TGCGCCAGCAGCTTGGGTGGTGGATTGGCTAGCGGGAGGGAAATGGTGGGCTACAATGAGCAGTTCTTC. Protein product: CASSLGGGLASGREMVGYNEQFF. This chain links TRBV5-1 with TRBJ2-1, with TRBD2 matching 12 bases. Germline V CDR1 and CDR2: SGHRS, YFSETQ. Germline trimming cut 0 bases from V and 3 bases from J; bases unmatched to any gene: 22. This CDR3 is 23 amino acids long.

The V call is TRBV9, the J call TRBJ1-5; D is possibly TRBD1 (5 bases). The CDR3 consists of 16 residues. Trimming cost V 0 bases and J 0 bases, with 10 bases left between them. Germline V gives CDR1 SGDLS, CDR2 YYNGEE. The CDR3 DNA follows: TGTGCCAGCAGCGTAGGGGGGTCGGATAGCAATCAGCCCCAGCATTTT. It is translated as CASSVGGSDSNQPQHF.

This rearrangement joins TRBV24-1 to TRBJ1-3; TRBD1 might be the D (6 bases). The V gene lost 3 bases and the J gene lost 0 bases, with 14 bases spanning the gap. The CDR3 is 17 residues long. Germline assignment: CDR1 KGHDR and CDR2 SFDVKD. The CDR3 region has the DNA TGTGCCACCAGTGATCAGGGACAACCCGGCTCTGGAAACACCATATATTTT. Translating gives CATSDQGQPGSGNTIYF.

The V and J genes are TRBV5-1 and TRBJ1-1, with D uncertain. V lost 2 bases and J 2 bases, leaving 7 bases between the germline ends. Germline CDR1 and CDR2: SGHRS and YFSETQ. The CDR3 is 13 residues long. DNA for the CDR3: TGCGCCAGCAGCTTTTCGGCTAACACTGAAGCTTTCTTT. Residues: CASSFSANTEAFF.

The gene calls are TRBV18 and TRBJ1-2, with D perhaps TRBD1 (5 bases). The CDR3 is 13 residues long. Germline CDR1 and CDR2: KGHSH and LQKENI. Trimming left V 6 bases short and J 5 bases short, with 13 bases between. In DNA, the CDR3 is TGTGCCAGCTCGACGGGGGGATTTTATGGCTACACCTTC. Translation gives CASSTGGFYGYTF.

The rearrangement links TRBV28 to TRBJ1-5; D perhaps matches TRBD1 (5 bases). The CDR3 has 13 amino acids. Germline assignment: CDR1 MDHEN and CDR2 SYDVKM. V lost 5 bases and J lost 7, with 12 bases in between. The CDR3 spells CASSGTRGQPQHF. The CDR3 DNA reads TGTGCCAGCAGTGGAACTCGGGGGCAGCCCCAGCATTTT.

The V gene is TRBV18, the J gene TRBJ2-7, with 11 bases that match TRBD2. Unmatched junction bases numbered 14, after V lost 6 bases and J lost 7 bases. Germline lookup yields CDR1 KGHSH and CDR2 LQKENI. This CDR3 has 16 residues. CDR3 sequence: CASSSGTSGAIGEQYF. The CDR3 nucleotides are TGTGCCAGCTCGTCGGGGACTAGCGGAGCCATAGGGGAGCAGTACTTC.

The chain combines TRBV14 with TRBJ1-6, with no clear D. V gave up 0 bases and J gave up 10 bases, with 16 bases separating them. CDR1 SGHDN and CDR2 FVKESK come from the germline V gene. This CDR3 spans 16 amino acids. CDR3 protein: CASSQDLTGVDSPLHF. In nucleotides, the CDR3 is TGTGCCAGCAGCCAAGATCTTACCGGGGTCGACTCACCCCTCCACTTT.

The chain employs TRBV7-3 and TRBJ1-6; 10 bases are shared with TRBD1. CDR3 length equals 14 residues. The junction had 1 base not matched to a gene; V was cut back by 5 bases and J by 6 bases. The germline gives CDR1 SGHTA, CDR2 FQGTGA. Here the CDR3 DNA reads TGTGCCAGCAGCAGGACAGGGGGTAATTCACCCCTCCACTTT. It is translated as CASSRTGGNSPLHF. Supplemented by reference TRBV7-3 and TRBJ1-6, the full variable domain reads GAGVSQTPSNKVTEKGKYVELRCDPISGHTALYWYRQSLGQGPEFLIYFQGTGAADDSGLPNDRFFAVRPEGSVSTLKIQRTERGDSAVYLCASSRTGGNSPLHFGNGTRLTVT.

The CDR3 reads CASSSISGGAGYGYTF. Here the CDR3 DNA reads TGTGCCAGCAGCTCCATCAGTGGGGGCGCGGGCTATGGCTACACCTTC. The V call is TRBV5-4, the J call TRBJ1-2; possibly TRBD1 for D (6 bases). There are 16 residues in the CDR3. Trimming took 3 bases from V and 4 from J, leaving 19 bases between them. Per germline, CDR1 SGHNT and CDR2 YYREEE (reference sequence).